This entry concerns a single TCR beta chain. It lacks a known antigen. Base qualities are missing; no much larger clone stands one base away. The cohort comprised more than 550 healthy bone marrow donors. All cohort members were sampled while nominally healthy, although unrecorded immune exposures were likely present. The donor tested CMV seronegative, placing the donor among the 350 or so seronegative members of the cohort. A peripheral blood sample was provided by each donor, and peripheral blood mononuclear cells were used for TCR beta sequencing. The Qiagen DNeasy Blood Extraction Kit was used to extract genomic DNA from the blood cell samples. The data were taken from a study of cytomegalovirus exposure and HLA in healthy donors (dated by TCRdb to about 2017). Background on the whole study: An earlier analysis of several hundred of the donors reported 250 to 300 Gb of sequence data and 117 million unique TCR beta sequences from some 180 million T cells. Approximately 300 gigabases of sequencing data and approximately 85 million unique TCR sequences were included in an early release covering roughly 600 HLA-typed donors. The genetic ancestry cluster associated with self-reported Caucasian donors included about 84% of the roughly 390 genotyped donors. The study was designed to test whether signatures of past pathogen exposure could be identified by cataloging public T cell receptors. The T cell repertoires of around 730 subjects were profiled by immunosequencing and related to cytomegalovirus serostatus. Besides the first cohort of approximately 710 subjects, a separate validation cohort made up of roughly 120 different subjects was used. The study combined high-throughput TCR immunosequencing, statistical association of individual TCRs with disease status, and machine learning to predict cytomegalovirus infection status. A later analysis re-analyzed previously published TCR beta repertoires from roughly 600 donors and added high-resolution HLA genotyping to study TCR occurrence patterns. In the later analysis, no new phenotypic data were used to find candidate immune exposures; instead, reliance was placed on TCR beta sequences and their occurrence across donors. An earlier analysis of roughly 580 of the donors used high-throughput TCR beta sequencing to judge whether each TCR beta V gene segment behaved as functional or pseudogenic. Alongside the repertoire data, information on donor age, sex, ethnicity and CMV serostatus was compiled. In a later genetic analysis, genome-wide SNP genotypes for about 55% of the 666 donors were used, and that subset was treated as a discovery cohort. Every discovery cohort repertoire had been produced on one sequencing platform. HLA typing covered class I and class II loci at four-digit resolution. Typing coverage varied by locus: about 629-640 donors for A, B, C, DRB1 and DQB1; approximately 560 for DQA1; about 570 for DPA1; roughly 470 for DPB1. Because of strong linkage in the cohort, five DR-DQ haplotypes were treated as single units for association and clustering. Among roughly 400 genotyped donors of the cohort, an average of approximately 220,000 unique TCR beta nucleotide sequences was sequenced per donor, of which 15% to 20% were non-productive. The investigation overall reported the following: In the study, approximately 160 TCR beta chains were listed as associated with cytomegalovirus. In a later analysis, around 17,000 TCR beta sequences were associated with specific HLA alleles at a false discovery rate of 0.05. The classifier was reported to diagnose cytomegalovirus status with high specificity and sensitivity in both the original and validation cohorts. A cluster of highly shared sequence variants was judged likely to be a technical artifact of the sequencing pipeline. According to a later analysis, most CMV-associated TCR beta chains appeared to be HLA-restricted, and the HLA associations seemed to be driven largely by CMV exposure. Compared with equally common non-associated chains, HLA-associated TCR beta chains in a later analysis were more clonally expanded and had lower generation probabilities. In an earlier analysis of 587 of the donors, most TCR beta V segments appeared in productive rearrangements about 90% or about 30% of the time, broadly matching IMGT annotations. A later genetic analysis reported fewer N-insertions in productive TCRs among donors in an Asian-associated ancestry cluster than the roughly 700-donor mean. A further reported finding was that TCR beta sequences accurately predicted the HLA-A and HLA-B alleles for most subjects in the first cohort. An association between a missense DCLRE1C variant and V-gene and J-gene trimming of TCR beta chains was found in a later genetic analysis and replicated in an independent cohort. A few of the identified cytomegalovirus-associated TCR beta chains were confirmed in vitro to be specific for cytomegalovirus antigens. When HLA alleles, especially DR and DQ, strongly co-occurred, attributing TCR associations to individual alleles was difficult. This cohort had only TCR beta chains sequenced, and the lack of alpha or paired-chain data limited which features could be detected. Because HLA typing was missing for some donors at each locus, association tests included only the typed subset. According to a later analysis, parvovirus B19, influenza, CMV and Epstein-Barr virus appeared linked to several top co-occurrence clusters. Some IMGT-functional V segments, including TRBV6-2 and TRBV6-3, could not be distinguished by the 87-base-pair reads and were therefore excluded. Most TCR sequences were seen in very few donors, while some public TCRs were found in many individuals. Presence/absence analyses assumed roughly uniform sequencing depth across donors, an assumption that may not hold. For the cohort, immune exposure information was limited to CMV serostatus. Linkage disequilibrium might explain the correlated functional status among segregating V segments, but an unknown experimental factor could not be excluded. The authors suggested that the approach could potentially be generalized to other disease states and immunological phenotypes. A later analysis found that TCR association rates varied across HLA loci, with DRB1 alleles showing the most associated TCRs and HLA-C alleles the fewest. Because counts were too low, 15 to 20 rarely observed V segments, including chromosome 9 orphons, were left out of the earlier analysis of 587 of the donors.

The junction shows trimming of 5 bases on V and 8 bases on J, and the gene matches do not reach 8 bases of it. The CDR3 contains 14 residues, cysteine and phenylalanine counted. CDR3 DNA is the only sequence kept; it has 42 bases, read in frame from the first base. CDR1 and CDR2, per the germline V gene, are SGHTA and FQGNSA. The library relied on the immunoSEQ multiplex PCR assay. A mixture of 60 forward primers for TCR Vbeta segments and 13 reverse primers for TCR Jbeta segments was used in the multiplex PCR. Amplification of the CDR3 region of rearranged TCR beta genes was performed with a multiplex PCR assay on genomic DNA. On the Illumina HiSeq System, the amplified TCR beta libraries were sequenced as 87-base-pair reads. The authors' pipeline ran thus. A later analysis counted tens of millions of unique TCR beta chains across the 600 to 850 repertoires, and roughly 9.9 million of these chains were shared by at least two donors. Raw reads were error-corrected and collapsed into unique sequences by a nearest-neighbor algorithm in which closely related sequences were merged to remove PCR and sequencing errors. Alignment of CDR3 sequences to IMGT reference sequences was used to assign V, D and J gene segments. For a sequence to be retained, at least a six-nucleotide match to both a V gene segment and a J gene segment was required. A rearrangement was called productive if the CDR3 had no stop codons and remained in frame with V and J, and every other rearrangement was called non-productive. Following IMGT convention, CDR3 was defined as the stretch from the second conserved V-encoded cysteine to the conserved J-encoded phenylalanine. The earlier analysis of about 610 of the donors excluded sequences that lacked an unambiguous match to a single V gene segment. In an earlier analysis of more than 500 of the donors, a V segment was called functional when productive rearrangements were above 56.7%, and segregating when the standard deviation between donors exceeded 5%. A statistical classification framework was built for diagnosing cytomegalovirus status from the catalog of TCR beta chain sequences. V and J gene assignment, in a later analysis, came from comparing TCR nucleotide sequences with IMGT/GENE-DB human TR gene sequences. The TCRdist pipeline was used in a later analysis to assign CDR3 sequences and most-parsimonious VDJ recombination scenarios. In a later analysis, every TCR beta chain was defined by the combination of its CDR3 amino acid sequence and its V-gene family, and reads without a unique V-gene family were dropped. A later analysis removed 592 highly shared, low-generation-probability nucleotide sequences to deal with suspected cross-contamination and a sequencing artifact. A later analysis calculated a clonal expansion index for each public chain from normalized within-repertoire ranks of inferred template counts. In a later analysis, generation probabilities were computed with a VDJ recombination model fitted to out-of-frame rearrangements, and the resulting probabilities were checked against IGoR. In a later analysis, TCR-TCR, TCR-HLA and TCR-CMV co-occurrence was scored with hypergeometric tests, and a repertoire-size bias correction was applied to TCR pairs. To estimate false discovery rates, a later analysis permuted the HLA or CMV assignments 20 times. In a later analysis, co-occurring TCRs were grouped with DBSCAN, and TCRdist sequence similarity was added when clustering was performed within HLA-allele-positive subsets. Repertoires with fewer than 30,000 or more than 120,000 public chains, plus five repertoires with anomalous nucleotide sharing, were excluded from co-occurrence clustering. TCRdb carries this immuneACCESS record with in-frame sequences only. Its versions omit some clonotypes, under half of them owing to an unresolved V gene in the studies checked, with the rest unexplained. That table is the source of V, J and clone size, and D and trimming were worked out from the DNA. Recorded for this sample are under 90,000 clones; approximately 71% of them occurred a single time. The top ten hold roughly 7.2% of the sample.

The sequence links TRBV7-2 to TRBJ2-3; 9 central nucleotides agree with TRBD2. Sequencing was carried out using PBMCs. The clonotype was recovered from a woman between 40 and 50 years old in good health and CMV-seronegative. The CDR3 has the sequence CASSPGLAPITQYF. The base sequence is TGTGCCAGCAGCCCGGGACTAGCCCCTATTACGCAGTATTTT.